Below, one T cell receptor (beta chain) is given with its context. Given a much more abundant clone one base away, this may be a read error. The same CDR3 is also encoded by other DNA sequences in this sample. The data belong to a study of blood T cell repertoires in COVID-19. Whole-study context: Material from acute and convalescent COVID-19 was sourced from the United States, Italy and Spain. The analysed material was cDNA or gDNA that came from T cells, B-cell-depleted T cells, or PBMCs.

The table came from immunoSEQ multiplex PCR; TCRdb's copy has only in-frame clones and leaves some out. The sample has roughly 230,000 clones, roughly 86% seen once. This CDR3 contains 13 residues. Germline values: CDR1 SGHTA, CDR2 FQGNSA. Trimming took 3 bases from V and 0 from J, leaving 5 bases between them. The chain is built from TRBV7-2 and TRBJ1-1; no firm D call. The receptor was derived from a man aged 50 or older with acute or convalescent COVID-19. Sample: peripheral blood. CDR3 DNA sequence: TGTGCCAGCAGCTTTTCAGTGAACACTGAAGCTTTCTTT. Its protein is CASSFSVNTEAFF. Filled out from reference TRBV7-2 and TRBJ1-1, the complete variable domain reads GAGVSQSPSNKVTEKGKDVELRCDPISGHTALYWYRQSLGQGLEFLIYFQGNSAPDKSGLPSDRFSAERTGGSVSTLTIQRTQQEDSAVYLCASSFSVNTEAFFGQGTRLTVV.